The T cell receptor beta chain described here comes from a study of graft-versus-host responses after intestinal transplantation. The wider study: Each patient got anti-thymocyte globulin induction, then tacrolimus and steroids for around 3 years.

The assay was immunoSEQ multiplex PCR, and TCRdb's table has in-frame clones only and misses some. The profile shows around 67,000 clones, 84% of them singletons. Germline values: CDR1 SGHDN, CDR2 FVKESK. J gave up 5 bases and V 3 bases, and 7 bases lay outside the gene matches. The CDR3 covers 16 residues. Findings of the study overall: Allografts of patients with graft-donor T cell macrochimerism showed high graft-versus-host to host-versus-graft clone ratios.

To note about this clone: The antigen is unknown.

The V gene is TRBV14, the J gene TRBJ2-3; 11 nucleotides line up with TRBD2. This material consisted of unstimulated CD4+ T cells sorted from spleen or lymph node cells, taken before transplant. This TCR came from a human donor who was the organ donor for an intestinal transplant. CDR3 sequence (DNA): TGTGCCAGCAGCCATCTAGCGGGGGGCCGGGAAGATACGCAGTATTTT. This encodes CASSHLAGGREDTQYF.